This TCR beta chain was captured in a study of early T cells in non-severe SARS-CoV-2 infection. The CDR3 runs 13 residues. Germline loops: CDR1 SGHTA, CDR2 FQGTGA. Deletions cut 3 bases from V and 3 bases from J, with 8 bases between. This clonotype was detected many times. TCRdb reanalysed the 5' RACE reads using MiXCR and keeps one entry per CDR3 protein. This table holds around 63,000 distinct CDR3 sequences, 9% to 10% found once. The TCR originated in an adult who was a healthcare worker with PCR-confirmed SARS-CoV-2 infection or an uninfected control (not recorded which). The genes are TRBV7-3 and TRBJ1-1; no clear D. The sequencing here drew on whole blood, taken at baseline. The CDR3 here is CASSFGRDTEAFF. CDR3 nucleotides: TGTGCCAGCAGCTTCGGAAGGGACACTGAAGCTTTCTTT.